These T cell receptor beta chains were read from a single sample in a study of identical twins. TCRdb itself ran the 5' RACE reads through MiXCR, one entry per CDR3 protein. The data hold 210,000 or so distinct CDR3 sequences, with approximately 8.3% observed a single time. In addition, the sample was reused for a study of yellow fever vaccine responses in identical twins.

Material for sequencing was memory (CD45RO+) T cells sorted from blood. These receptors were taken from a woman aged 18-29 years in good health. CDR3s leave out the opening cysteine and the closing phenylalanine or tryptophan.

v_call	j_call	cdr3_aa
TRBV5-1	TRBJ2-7	ASSLWQAGYEQY
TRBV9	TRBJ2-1	ASSVDQGLGNEQF
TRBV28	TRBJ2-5	ASAKSGGIFETQY
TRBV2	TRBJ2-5	ASSAQQGPGSETQY
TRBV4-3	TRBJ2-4	ASSQSRSGGRLNIQY
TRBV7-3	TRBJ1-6	ASSLRADNSPLH
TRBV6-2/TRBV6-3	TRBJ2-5	ASSYGLAMGTQY
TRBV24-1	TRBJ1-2	ATATSGTEDYGYT
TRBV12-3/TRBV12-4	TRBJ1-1	ASSPTLNTEAF
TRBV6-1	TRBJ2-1	ASRPFGASSLNNEQF
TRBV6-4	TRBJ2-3	ASSDRTGGTDTQY
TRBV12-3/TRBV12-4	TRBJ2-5	ASSLAGDRGRETQY
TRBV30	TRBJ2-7	AWTRPKAPYEQY
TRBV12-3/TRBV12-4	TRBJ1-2	ASSLGQRGDNYGYT
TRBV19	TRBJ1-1	ASTVRPLKATEAF
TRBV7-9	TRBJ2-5	ASSLGWGQETQY
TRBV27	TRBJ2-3	ASSLTPGQGADTQY
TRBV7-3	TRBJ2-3	ASSLILAGGTDTQY
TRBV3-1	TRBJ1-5	ASSQGTGSNQPQH
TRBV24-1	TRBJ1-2	ATSDPLDPANYGYT
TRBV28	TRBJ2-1	ASSLSLLGSSYNEQF
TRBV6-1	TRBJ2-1	ASSVAPGRGYIGDYNEQF
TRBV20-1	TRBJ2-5	SARDWQRILQETQY
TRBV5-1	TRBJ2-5	ASSYDRGWTQY
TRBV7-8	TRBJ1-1	ASSLINREGTEAF
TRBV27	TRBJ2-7	ASNPTSGITYEQY
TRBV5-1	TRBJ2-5	ASSRTGSSEETQY
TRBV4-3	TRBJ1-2	ASSQETGGGYGYT
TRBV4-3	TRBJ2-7	ASSQERVWGPWEQY
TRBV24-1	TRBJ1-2	ATSYGGNYGYT
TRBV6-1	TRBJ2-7	ASRGTSAISYEQY
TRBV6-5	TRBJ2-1	ASSWRLAGTFYNEQF
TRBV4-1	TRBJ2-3	ASSQDAGGLVDTQY
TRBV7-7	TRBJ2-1	ASSIGTREDNEQF
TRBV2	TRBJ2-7	ASSRGDYEQY
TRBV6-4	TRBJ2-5	ASSDRLHGTQY
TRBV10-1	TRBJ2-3	ASSEPESTDTQY
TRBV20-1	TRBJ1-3	SARSGGDGNTIY
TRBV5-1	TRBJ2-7	ASSREGPTYEQY
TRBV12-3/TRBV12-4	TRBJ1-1	ASSSRRGPMNTEAF
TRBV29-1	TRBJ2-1	SVSGGVSGSTYNEQF
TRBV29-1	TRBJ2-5	SVRVETQY
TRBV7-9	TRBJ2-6	ASSSRLSGANVLT
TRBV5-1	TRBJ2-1	ASTGTGGYEQF
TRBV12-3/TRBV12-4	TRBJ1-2	ASSFKGAHGYT
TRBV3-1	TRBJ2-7	ASSQLTGGSKY
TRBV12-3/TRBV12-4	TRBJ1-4	ASTRITGGFNEKLF
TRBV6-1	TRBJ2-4	ASSERTGEY
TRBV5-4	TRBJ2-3	ASSSNRDDTQY
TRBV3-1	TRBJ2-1	ASSPLGGPYNEQF
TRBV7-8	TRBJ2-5	ASSLGTKETQY
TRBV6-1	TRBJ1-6	ASSGDSSNSPLH
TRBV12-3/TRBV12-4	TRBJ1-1	ASSLSGDGGIEAF